The 22 T cell receptor beta chains listed next were all sequenced from one sample in a study of CD8+CD57+ T cells in acquired aplastic anemia. Using genomic DNA as the template, TCR beta VDJ and CDR3 profiling was carried out. MiXCR, applied by TCRdb to the reads, yields one record per CDR3 protein. The sample contains about 220,000 distinct CDR3 sequences, about a third of which appear only once. Sequenced sample: sorted CD4+, CD8+, or CD8+CD57+ T cells (not recorded which) from PBMCs. The receptor source for this set is a human donor in good health, serving as a control.

Worth noting for this clonotype: It may be a read error: a sequence one base away is much more abundant. The chain joins TRBV5-1 to TRBJ1-2; 7 bases map to TRBD1. V dropped 6 bases and J dropped 3; count of bases not matched to a gene: 8. From germline, CDR1 is SGHRS and CDR2 YFSETQ. The CDR3 runs 14 residues. DNA for the CDR3: TGCGCCAGCAACTACGAGGGGGCTGACTATGGCTACACCTTC. The encoded protein is CASNYEGADYGYTF.

This clonotype was counted a few times. This chain joins TRBV6-1 and TRBJ1-1; a weak D match, TRBD1 (6 bases). The ends were cut back, 5 bases at V and 0 bases at J, with 19 bases in the middle. Germline assignment: CDR1 MNHNS and CDR2 SASEGT. The CDR3 runs 17 residues. CDR3 sequence: CASSQVPLTGLNTEAFF. The CDR3 DNA is TGTGCCAGCAGTCAAGTACCGCTGACAGGCTTGAACACTGAAGCTTTCTTT.

This clonotype was detected a few times. The CDR3 loop is CASSESAGTGPEAFF. As DNA, the CDR3 is TGTGCCAGCAGTGAATCCGCAGGGACAGGCCCTGAAGCTTTCTTT. V gene TRBV6-1 combines with J gene TRBJ1-1; 8 bases agree with TRBD1. There are 15 residues in the CDR3. J gave up 6 bases and V 2 bases, and 8 bases lay outside the gene matches. Germline V gene data show CDR1 as MNHNS and CDR2 as SASEGT.

The sample holds a few counts of this clonotype. The chain joins TRBV11-2 to TRBJ1-5; TRBD1 agrees at 11 bases. J was trimmed by 8 bases and V by 5 bases; bases with no gene match: 5. The CDR3 contains 14 residues. Germline assignment: CDR1 SGHAT and CDR2 FQNNGV. CDR3 DNA sequence: TGTGCCAGCAGCCAACGGACAGGGGGCGAGCCCCAGCATTTT. The encoded protein is CASSQRTGGEPQHF.

This chain uses TRBV4-1 with TRBJ2-2; D gene ambiguous. Trimming removed 2 bases at V and 2 bases at J, with 12 bases between. Germline loops: CDR1 MGHRA, CDR2 YSYEKL. The CDR3 contains 16 residues. CDR3 in amino acids: CASSQPLTSNTGELFF. The DNA of the CDR3 is TGCGCCAGCAGCCAACCTCTGACATCCAACACCGGGGAGCTGTTTTTT.

The V and J genes are TRBV12-3 or TRBV12-4 and TRBJ1-6; D is possibly TRBD1 (6 bases). Trimming took off 5 bases at V and 11 bases at J, with 16 bases between the two ends. The CDR3 runs to 14 residues. Here the CDR3 DNA reads TGTGCCAGCAGTCTATACAGGGAGCATCCACCCCTCCACTTT. Translation: CASSLYREHPPLHF.

The sample holds many counts of this clonotype. The rearrangement joins TRBV10-3 to TRBJ1-2; D remains ambiguous. Germline V CDR1 and CDR2: ENHRY, SYGVKD. The CDR3 consists of 15 residues. Trimming stripped 0 bases from V and 7 bases from J, with 15 bases between. The CDR3 nucleotides are TGTGCCATCAGTGAGTCGACTGGCAGGTTATCTGGCTACACCTTC. This encodes CAISESTGRLSGYTF.

This clonotype was observed a handful of times. No conserved phenylalanine or tryptophan is present at the end of the CDR3, so a read error is the likely explanation. This chain uses TRBV6-1 with TRBJ1-2; D is ambiguous. Trimming cost V 6 bases and J 4 bases, with 18 bases left between them. The CDR3 loop spans 15 amino acids. CDR1 is MNHNS, CDR2 SASEGT, per germline. The CDR3 bases are TGTGCCAGCAGACCCCCCGACGGCAGGCTCTATGGCTACACCCTC. Translating it yields CASRPPDGRLYGYTL.

This clonotype was counted at least ten times. The chain links TRBV20-1 to TRBJ2-1; D not certain. The CDR3 totals 16 residues. Germline V gene lookup returns CDR1 DFQATT and CDR2 SNEGSKA (reference sequence). V dropped 0 bases and J dropped 4 bases, with 16 bases sitting between them. Here the CDR3 reads CSARDQVKLAYNEQFF. In DNA, the CDR3 is TGCAGTGCTAGAGATCAAGTGAAATTGGCATACAATGAGCAGTTCTTC.

This clonotype was seen repeatedly, ten times or more. The chain recombines TRBV6-4 with TRBJ1-5; D is unclear. Per germline, CDR1 MRHNA and CDR2 SNTAGT. The CDR3 totals 13 residues. Trimming removed 3 bases at V and 5 bases at J, with 8 bases between. CDR3 DNA sequence: TGTGCCAGCAGTGATACCTCGGATCAGCCCCAGCATTTT. Translation gives CASSDTSDQPQHF.

This clonotype was counted many times. The J gene is TRBJ2-3, the V gene TRBV6-1; tentatively, D is TRBD1 or TRBD2 (6 bases each). Germline V gene lookup returns CDR1 MNHNS and CDR2 SASEGT. Between the trimmed V and J ends, which lost 8 bases and 1 base, there was a span of 7 bases. This CDR3 is 12 amino acids long. The CDR3 region has the DNA TGTGCCAGCGGGGGGCGCACAGATACGCAGTATTTT. It yields the protein CASGGRTDTQYF.

In its sample, this clonotype was seen many times. The V gene is TRBV2, the J gene TRBJ1-3; 7 bases are shared with TRBD1. Germline-derived CDR1 and CDR2 are SNHLY and FYNNEI. The length of the CDR3 is 15 residues. The junction had 5 bases not matched to a gene; V was cut back by 4 bases and J by 2 bases. This chain's CDR3 is CASSADRVAGNTIYF. The CDR3 bases are TGTGCCAGCAGTGCAGACAGGGTGGCTGGAAACACCATATATTTT.

The chain joins TRBV3-1 to TRBJ1-5; 7 bases map to TRBD1. V gave up 0 bases and J gave up 6 bases; unmatched junction bases: 2. CDR3 length equals 14 residues. Looked up from germline, CDR1 is LGHDT and CDR2 is YNNKEL (reference sequence). CDR3 sequence: CASSQDPGGQPQHF. DNA for the CDR3: TGTGCCAGCAGCCAAGACCCAGGGGGTCAGCCCCAGCATTTT.

This clonotype was detected ten times or more. The rearrangement joins TRBV4-1 to TRBJ2-5; weak D call: TRBD1 (7 bases). Trimming pared 3 bases from V and 6 bases from J, leaving 11 bases between. Germline-derived CDR1 and CDR2 are MGHRA and YSYEKL. The CDR3 contains 13 residues. CDR3 nucleotides: TGCGCCAGCAGCCAGGAGGGGGCGAAGACCCAGTACTTC. This translates into CASSQEGAKTQYF.

In its sample, this clonotype was seen a few times. A read error may explain this, as a much larger clone is one base away. The CDR3 end shows no conserved phenylalanine or tryptophan, and so a read error is likely. The genes are TRBV5-1 and TRBJ2-7, with TRBD1 identical over 7 bases. The length of the CDR3 is 15 residues. Germline assignment: CDR1 SGHRS and CDR2 YFSETQ. J gave up 6 bases and V 0 bases, and 9 bases lay outside the gene matches. CDR3 DNA: TGCGCCAGCAGCTTGGGGGCGACAGGGTCGGCCGAGCAGTACCTC. It codes for CASSLGATGSAEQYL.

V gene TRBV30 combines with J gene TRBJ2-1; possibly TRBD1 for D (5 bases). Trimming cost V 2 bases and J 8 bases, with 16 bases left between them. Per germline, CDR1 GTSNPN and CDR2 SVGIG (reference sequence). The CDR3 is 14 residues long. CDR3 coding DNA: TGTGCCTGGAGTCCAGGGTGGGAAGGGGATGAGCAGTTCTTC. As protein: CAWSPGWEGDEQFF. Full variable domain (missing parts from reference TRBV30 and TRBJ2-1): SQTIHQWPATLVQPVGSPLSLECTVEGTSNPNLYWYRQAAGRGLQLLFYSVGIGQISSEVPQNLSASRPQDRQFILSSKKLLLSDSGFYLCAWSPGWEGDEQFFGPGTRLTVL.

As for this clonotype: This may arise from a read error, as a much more abundant clone is one base away. The gene calls are TRBV6-1 and TRBJ1-2; D not certain. The CDR3 contains 13 residues. Germline V gene sequence: CDR1 MNHNS, CDR2 SASEGT. This CDR3 reads CAGSVVGGYGYTF. CDR3 in DNA: TGTGCCGGCAGTGTGGTAGGAGGCTATGGCTACACCTTC.

This clonotype was detected ten times or more. This chain connects TRBV19 to TRBJ2-7, with 9 bases fitting TRBD1. V lost 5 bases to trimming and J lost 0 bases; unmatched junction nucleotides: 8. The CDR3 runs to 16 residues. The V gene's germline CDR1 is LNHDA and CDR2 SQIVND (reference sequence). In nucleotides, the CDR3 is TGTGCCAGTAGTTTCTCAGGGACAGGGCCCTCCTACGAGCAGTACTTC. Protein sequence: CASSFSGTGPSYEQYF.

The rearrangement joins TRBV5-1 to TRBJ2-5; 9 bases fit TRBD1. Trimming at V came to 3 bases and at J to 2 bases, leaving 11 bases not matched to a gene. The germline V gene encodes CDR1 SGHRS and CDR2 YFSETQ. CDR3 length: 17 residues. CDR3 sequence reads: CASSSGQGGSIQETQYF. The CDR3 nucleotides are TGCGCCAGCAGCTCGGGACAGGGAGGCTCAATTCAAGAGACCCAGTACTTC.

This clonotype showed up many times. This chain links TRBV7-6 with TRBJ2-7; D perhaps matches TRBD2 (5 bases). Trimming pared 3 bases from V and 7 bases from J, leaving 16 bases between. The CDR3 extends over 14 amino acids. Germline V lookup: CDR1 SGHVS, CDR2 FNYEAQ. The CDR3: CASSLGPDSGEQYF. The CDR3 nucleotides are TGTGCCAGCAGCTTGGGCCCGGACTCTGGGGAGCAGTACTTC.

In its sample, this clonotype was seen a few times. The chain carries TRBV20-1 and TRBJ1-1; 10 nucleotides match TRBD1. CDR3 length: 13 residues. V shed 5 bases and J 6 bases; nucleotides not matched to a gene: 6. Per germline, CDR1 DFQATT and CDR2 SNEGSKA (reference sequence). The chain's CDR3 is CSAPDRGRAEAFF. CDR3 bases: TGCAGTGCTCCGGACAGGGGGAGGGCTGAAGCTTTCTTT.

This clonotype was detected many times. The chain couples TRBV7-2 to TRBJ1-5, with 7 bases identical to TRBD1. The CDR3 runs 16 residues. Trimming cost V 4 bases and J 7 bases; bases outside gene matches: 13. From germline, CDR1 is SGHTA and CDR2 FQGNSA. The CDR3 bases are TGTGCCAGCAGCTCTAAACTGACAGGGTCTGGCCAGCCCCAGCATTTT. Protein sequence: CASSSKLTGSGQPQHF.